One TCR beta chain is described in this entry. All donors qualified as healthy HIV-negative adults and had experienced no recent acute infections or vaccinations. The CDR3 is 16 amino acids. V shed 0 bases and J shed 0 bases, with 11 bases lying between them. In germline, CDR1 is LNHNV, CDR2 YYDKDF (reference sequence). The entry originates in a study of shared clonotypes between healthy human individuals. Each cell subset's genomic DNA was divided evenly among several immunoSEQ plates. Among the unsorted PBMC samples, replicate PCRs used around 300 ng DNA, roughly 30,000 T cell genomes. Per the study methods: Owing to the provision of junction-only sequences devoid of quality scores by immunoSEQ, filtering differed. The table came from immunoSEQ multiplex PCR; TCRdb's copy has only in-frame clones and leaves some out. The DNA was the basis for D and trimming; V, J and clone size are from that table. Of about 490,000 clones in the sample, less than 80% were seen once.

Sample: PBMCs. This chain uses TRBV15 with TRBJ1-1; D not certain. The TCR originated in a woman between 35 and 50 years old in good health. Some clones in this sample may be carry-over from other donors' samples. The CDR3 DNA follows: TGTGCCACCAGCAGAGAAGGTGGAGCCTTGAACACTGAAGCTTTCTTT. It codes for CATSREGGALNTEAFF.